This T cell receptor (beta chain) was documented in a study of T cell repertoires in cytomegalovirus infection (dated by TCRdb to between 2018 and 2021). At the level of the whole study: The HLA type of each donor mattered for the analysis, because public TCR beta signatures pointed to carriage of CMV infection along with the matching HLA type.

From its cysteine to its phenylalanine, the CDR3 spans 18 amino acids. Of the read, only the CDR3 DNA is kept; its 54 bases are in frame from base 1. CDR1 and CDR2 (LNHDA, SQIVND) derive from the germline V gene (reference sequence). Trimming removed 5 bases from V and 0 bases from J, leaving 20 bases between the germline ends. This clonotype has ten or more counts. No antigen is known for it. Base qualities are not provided; no much larger clone lies one nucleotide away. General study outcomes and caveats: The ex vivo response was dominated by HLA-C-restricted CMV-specific TCR beta clonotypes, which also provided the single most frequent clonotype in two of eight donors. In both this cohort and an independent roughly 360-donor cohort, the cumulative frequency of public TCR beta family members distinguished carriers of CMV infection plus the relevant HLA type.

The sample was run on an Illumina HiSeq 1500. TCRdb redid the processing of the public reads, applying fastp at Q25 and MiXCR, and retained in-frame beta chains. Here each entry gathers all rows of one CDR3 protein and keeps the most common genes and DNA. This sample has roughly 310,000 distinct CDR3 sequences in its table, and 15% to 20% of those were observed once. The ten biggest clones cover 12% of the sample. The receptor was isolated from a human donor in good health (CMV status not recorded). Some clones in this sample may be carry-over from other donors' samples. The rearranged segments are TRBV19 and TRBJ2-4; the D segment could be TRBD2, given 5 matching bases. The source material was PBMCs. The nucleotides are TGTGCCAGTAGTGCCCCCCTCGGAGGAACTTTAGCCAAAAACATTCAGTACTTC. This translates into CASSAPLGGTLAKNIQYF. Here the CDR3 is joined to the reference TRBV19 and TRBJ2-4 genes, and the full variable domain is: DGGITQSPKYLFRKEGQNVTLSCEQNLNHDAMYWYRQDPGQGLRLIYYSQIVNDFQKGDIAEGYSVSREKKESFPLTVTSAQKNPTAFYLCASSAPLGGTLAKNIQYFGAGTRLSVL.